Following are 21 T cell receptor beta chains from one sample sequenced in a study of T cells after yellow fever vaccination. TCRdb processed the 5' RACE reads anew with MiXCR; each CDR3 protein has one entry. The sample records approximately 550,000 distinct CDR3 sequences, about 19% being singletons. This sample comprised PBMCs, obtained 15 days after the yellow fever booster vaccination. The receptor source for this set is a man aged 30 to 45 who received the YFV17D yellow fever vaccine.

This rearrangement joins TRBV11-2 to TRBJ2-1; possible D gene TRBD1, 5 bases. Trimming removed 7 bases from V and 12 bases from J, with 16 bases in between. The CDR3 is 12 amino acids. Germline CDR1 is SGHAT and CDR2 is FQNNGV. CDR3 sequence (DNA): TGTGCCAGCAACGAAGGGGCCTGGGGGCAGTTCTTC. Protein product: CASNEGAWGQFF.

This clonotype was found a few times. The CDR3 bases are TGTGCCAACGACTCGGACTATCCCTACGAGCAGTACTTC. It codes for CANDSDYPYEQYF. The chain combines TRBV6-2 or TRBV6-3 with TRBJ2-7, with D tentatively TRBD2 (6 bases). In germline, CDR1 is MNHEY, CDR2 SVGEGT. This CDR3 region has 13 residues. V gave up 10 bases and J gave up 2 bases, with 15 bases separating them.

This clonotype has just a few counts. The J gene is TRBJ1-4, the V gene TRBV20-1, with TRBD1 identical over 8 bases. The germline V gene encodes CDR1 DFQATT and CDR2 SNEGSKA (reference sequence). CDR3 length equals 14 residues. Trimming took 4 bases from V and 3 from J; bases not matched to a gene: 4. The CDR3 DNA sequence: TGCAGTGCTAAACAGGGGGGTTCTAATGAAAAACTGTTTTTT. It specifies CSAKQGGSNEKLFF.

In nucleotides, the CDR3 is TGTGCCAGCAGGTACACGGGAAGCCATGAGCAGTTCTTC. Translation gives CASRYTGSHEQFF. V usage is TRBV7-8 and J usage is TRBJ2-1, with D perhaps TRBD2 (5 bases). CDR3 size: 13 residues. Germline loops: CDR1 SGHVS, CDR2 FQNEAQ. Trimming shortened V by 6 bases and J by 8 bases, and 14 bases separated the two germline ends.

This chain uses TRBV4-3 with TRBJ2-5; 7 bases match TRBD2. The CDR3 length is 16 residues. V lost 5 bases, J lost 1 base, and 10 bases stayed unmatched. Germline loops: CDR1 LGHNA, CDR2 YSLEER. CDR3 nucleotides: TGCGCCAGCAGCTCGGGGTGGGGGGGGTCCCAAGAGACCCAGTACTTC. Translation gives CASSSGWGGSQETQYF.

The chain recombines TRBV28 with TRBJ2-5; 7 bases are a match to TRBD2. With 5 bases clipped from V and 2 bases from J, the junction kept 5 bases outside the gene matches. This CDR3 comprises 14 residues. CDR1 MDHEN and CDR2 SYDVKM come from the germline V gene. The chain's CDR3 is CASSVRETQETQYF. The CDR3 DNA reads TGTGCCAGCAGTGTGCGGGAGACACAAGAGACCCAGTACTTC. The full variable domain, rest sourced from reference TRBV28 and TRBJ2-5, is DVKVTQSSRYLVKRTGEKVFLECVQDMDHENMFWYRQDPGLGLRLIYFSYDVKMKEKGDIPEGYSVSREKKERFSLILESASTNQTSMYLCASSVRETQETQYFGPGTRLLVL.

This chain connects TRBV20-1 to TRBJ2-1; 8 bases are shared with TRBD2. CDR3 length equals 14 residues. The trim removed 1 base at V and 2 bases at J, leaving 1 base unmatched. The germline gives CDR1 DFQATT, CDR2 SNEGSKA (reference sequence). CDR3 DNA sequence: TGCAGTGCTAGAGGACTAGCGACCTACAATGAGCAGTTCTTC. Protein product: CSARGLATYNEQFF.

In the case of this clonotype: A read error may produce the germline difference seen at one junction end. The chain carries TRBV5-6 and TRBJ2-3; 7 positions match TRBD2. Germline V gene lookup returns CDR1 SGHDT and CDR2 YYEEEE. CDR3 size: 15 residues. In DNA, the CDR3 is TGTGCCATCAGCCCCGGACTAGTAGGCACAGATACGCAGTATTTT. It specifies CAISPGLVGTDTQYF.

The chain couples TRBV20-1 to TRBJ2-1; 13 nucleotides agree with TRBD2. The CDR3 covers 14 residues. Germline V gene sequence: CDR1 DFQATT, CDR2 SNEGSKA (reference sequence). Germline trimming cut 5 bases from V and 8 bases from J; bases unmatched to any gene: 6. Here the CDR3 reads CSASRTSGSYEQFF. The CDR3 nucleotides are TGCAGTGCTTCGAGGACTAGCGGGAGCTATGAGCAGTTCTTC.

The sample holds many counts of this clonotype. The rearrangement uses TRBV7-2 and TRBJ1-6, with D possibly TRBD1 on 6 matching bases. CDR3 length equals 17 residues. Germline-derived CDR1 and CDR2 are SGHTA and FQGNSA. Trimming pared 5 bases from V and 5 bases from J, leaving 19 bases between. CDR3 protein: CASSLGGPGSNNSPLHF. As DNA, the CDR3 is TGTGCCAGCAGCCTGGGGGGGCCAGGATCCAATAATTCACCCCTCCACTTT.

Turning to this clonotype: With a much larger clone just one base away, this may be a read error. This sequence joins TRBV7-7 and TRBJ2-1; D is perhaps TRBD2 (6 bases). CDR3 length: 17 amino acids. Germline V lookup: CDR1 SSHAT, CDR2 FNYEAQ (reference sequence). The CDR3: CASSLAAGQSSYNELFF. Written as DNA, the CDR3 is TGTGCTAGCAGCTTAGCGGCGGGGCAAAGCTCCTACAATGAGCTGTTCTTC.

This clonotype was seen more than once but under ten times. The J gene is TRBJ2-3, the V gene TRBV19; 7 bases are a match to TRBD1. Trimming at V came to 6 bases and at J to 5 bases, leaving 5 bases not matched to a gene. Germline-derived CDR1 and CDR2 are LNHDA and SQIVND (reference sequence). This CDR3 comprises 13 residues. The CDR3 is CASRRQGVDTQYF. In nucleotides, the CDR3 is TGTGCCAGTAGGCGACAGGGTGTAGATACGCAGTATTTT. The full variable domain, in which reference TRBV19 and TRBJ2-3 provide the parts outside the CDR3, is DGGITQSPKYLFRKEGQNVTLSCEQNLNHDAMYWYRQDPGQGLRLIYYSQIVNDFQKGDIAEGYSVSREKKESFPLTVTSAQKNPTAFYLCASRRQGVDTQYFGPGTRLTVL.

The chain joins TRBV20-1 to TRBJ1-1; 7 bases match TRBD1. Germline-derived CDR1 and CDR2 are DFQATT and SNEGSKA (reference sequence). The ends lost 3 bases at V and 2 bases at J; junction bases unmatched: 3. The CDR3 spans 13 residues. The DNA for the CDR3 is TGCAGTGCTAGGGACAGGACTAACACTGAAGCTTTCTTT. It is translated as CSARDRTNTEAFF.

This chain connects TRBV18 to TRBJ1-5, with TRBD1 matching over 7 bases. This CDR3 contains 12 residues. J gave up 11 bases and V 3 bases, and 4 bases lay outside the gene matches. CDR1 and CDR2 from the germline V gene are KGHSH and LQKENI. CDR3 nucleotide sequence: TGTGCCAGCTCACCCCAGGGGGAGACCCAGCATTTT. This translates into CASSPQGETQHF.

The chain couples TRBV20-1 to TRBJ2-5; 7 bases are shared with TRBD2. The CDR3 sequence is 15 residues long. With 3 bases clipped from V and 5 bases from J, the junction kept 12 bases outside the gene matches. Germline CDR1 is DFQATT and CDR2 is SNEGSKA (reference sequence). The CDR3 region is CSARRPETGGETQYF. The CDR3 DNA reads TGCAGTGCTAGGAGACCGGAAACGGGGGGTGAGACCCAGTACTTC.

The V gene is TRBV11-2, the J gene TRBJ2-3; no definite D call. CDR3 length: 15 residues. Germline CDR1 and CDR2: SGHAT and FQNNGV. Trimming removed 1 base at V and 2 bases at J, with 10 bases between. CDR3 DNA: TGTGCCAGCAGCTTAGGCCCTTTAATCACAGATACGCAGTATTTT. It codes for CASSLGPLITDTQYF.

This clonotype showed up just a few times. The chain uses TRBV27 and TRBJ2-2; no clear D. The CDR3 is 16 residues long. V lost 3 bases to trimming and J lost 6 bases, with 17 bases between them. Germline V gene lookup returns CDR1 MNHEY and CDR2 SMNVEV (reference sequence). The DNA of the CDR3 is TGTGCCAGCAGTTTTGGTTATGATCTCGATCCCGGGGAGCTGTTTTTT. Translated, it gives CASSFGYDLDPGELFF.

V gene TRBV10-2 combines with J gene TRBJ1-2, with 8 bases fitting TRBD1. V lost 0 bases and J lost 8; bases outside the gene matches: 11. Germline CDR1 is WSHSY and CDR2 is SAAADI. The length of the CDR3 is 16 residues. CDR3 protein: CASSESRAGTGEGYTF. The CDR3 bases are TGCGCCAGCAGTGAGTCGAGAGCCGGGACAGGAGAGGGCTACACCTTC.

The chain recombines TRBV6-2 or TRBV6-3 with TRBJ2-1; 9 bases line up with TRBD2. Germline CDR1 is MNHEY and CDR2 is SVGEGT. This CDR3 region has 16 residues. Trimming removed 5 bases from V and 7 bases from J; junction bases left unmatched: 12. In DNA form, the CDR3 reads TGTGCCAGCAGTGACCCGGGTAGCGGGAGTGTGAATGAGCAGTTCTTC. Amino acid sequence: CASSDPGSGSVNEQFF.

The sample holds a few counts of this clonotype. CDR3 DNA: TGCAGTGCTGCCGGCCCCGTGCCCGGGGAGCTGTTTTTT. As protein: CSAAGPVPGELFF. This chain connects TRBV20-1 to TRBJ2-2, with D unclear. Germline V gives CDR1 DFQATT, CDR2 SNEGSKA (reference sequence). The V end was cut by 5 bases, the J end by 6 bases, with 13 bases between. The length of the CDR3 is 13 residues.

V gene TRBV5-6 combines with J gene TRBJ2-5, with D tentatively TRBD2 (5 bases). Looked up from germline, CDR1 is SGHDT and CDR2 is YYEEEE. The CDR3 runs 12 residues. V gave up 2 bases and J gave up 5 bases, with 7 bases separating them. CDR3: CASSLLVETQYF. The DNA for the CDR3 is TGTGCCAGCAGCTTACTAGTGGAGACCCAGTACTTC.